This TCR beta chain was documented in a study of beta chain features in type 1 diabetes. Study-level results: The study found moderately but significantly shorter TCRB CDR3s in all four CD4+ subsets of Type 1 diabetes patients. In the patient group, naive, central memory and Treg TCRB repertoires seemed more alike than in the healthy donor group. PCR may have favored shorter templates equally in patients and controls.

The sequenced template was cDNA made from the entire isolated RNA. Libraries were prepared by immunoSEQ multiplex PCR; TCRdb keeps only in-frame clonotypes and omits some of them. The sample lists fewer than 250,000 clones, about 14% occurring once. Looked up from germline, CDR1 is LGHNT and CDR2 is FRNRAP. Germline trimming cut 10 bases from V and 2 bases from J; bases unmatched to any gene: 13. There are 16 residues in the CDR3. Note on this clone: Its antigen is not identified.

Sequencing was carried out using naive CD4+ T cells from blood. The chain uses TRBV12-5 and TRBJ2-5; 10 positions match TRBD1. The source is a woman between 35 and 50 years old in good health. CDR3 amino acids: CAKRQGARTIQETQYF. The DNA for the CDR3 is TGTGCTAAGCGACAGGGGGCCCGCACCATACAAGAGACCCAGTACTTC.